This T cell receptor beta chain was identified in a study of shared clonotypes between healthy human individuals. Germline CDR1 reads SNHLY; CDR2 reads FYNNEI. The CDR3 spans 15 residues. The V gene lost 5 bases and the J gene lost 0 bases, with 11 bases spanning the gap. Positive CCR7 selection of CD45RO-negative cells yielded the naive CD8 cells, and terminally differentiated effector memory CD45RA+ cells were excluded. Healthy HIV-negative adults with no recent acute infections or vaccinations were recruited as donors. Original data processing: Owing to the provision of junction-only sequences devoid of quality scores by immunoSEQ, filtering differed. Repertoires were generated with immunoSEQ multiplex PCR, while TCRdb's copy carries only in-frame clones and drops some. V, J and clone size were drawn from that table, and D and trimming were deduced from the DNA. The sample records over 800,000 clones, around 92% being singletons.

The receptor was isolated from a young man in good health. The chain links TRBV2 to TRBJ2-1, with TRBD2 as a possible D gene (6 bases). The sample comprised naive CD8+ T cells sorted from blood. The CDR3 protein is CASSYSGSSYNEQFF. Written as DNA, the CDR3 is TGTGCCAGCAGTTATAGCGGAAGCTCCTACAATGAGCAGTTCTTC.